This passage covers 10 T cell receptor beta chains from one sample sequenced in a study of CD8 T cells in Susac syndrome (dated 2019 in TCRdb). Library generation was performed with the immunoSEQ multiplex PCR assay. RNA was extracted with the RNeasy kit and roughly 0.45 to 1 ug was reverse transcribed using random hexamers. The public reads were quality trimmed at Q25 with fastp and then assembled into clones with MiXCR by TCRdb, keeping productive beta chains. Each CDR3 protein gets just one entry, which takes the most common genes and DNA from the rows behind it. Present in this sample are about 300,000 distinct CDR3 sequences, about 91% of which were seen just once. The top ten hold 0.18% of the sample. Input material: CD8+ T cells from PBMCs. These receptors were taken from a human donor with multiple sclerosis.

V gene TRBV7-8 combines with J gene TRBJ2-7, with 8 bases matching TRBD2. Trimming removed 0 bases from V and 5 bases from J; junction bases left unmatched: 0. Germline CDR1 SGHVS, CDR2 FQNEAQ. This CDR3 comprises 13 residues. The chain's CDR3 is CASSLALADEQYF. As DNA, the CDR3 is TGTGCCAGCAGCTTAGCACTAGCGGACGAGCAGTACTTC.

The chain couples TRBV14 to TRBJ1-3, with a weak D call TRBD1 (6 bases). The germline V gene has CDR1 SGHDN and CDR2 FVKESK. The CDR3 totals 15 residues. Trimming removed 1 base at V and 5 bases at J, with 12 bases between. The CDR3 is CASSQAEGGRNTIYF. CDR3 nucleotide sequence: TGTGCCAGCAGCCAAGCCGAAGGGGGTCGAAACACCATATATTTT.

This sequence joins TRBV27 and TRBJ1-4, with 8 positions matching TRBD1. CDR1 MNHEY and CDR2 SMNVEV come from the germline V gene (reference sequence). Unmatched junction bases numbered 12, after V lost 6 bases and J lost 3 bases. CDR3 length equals 17 residues. CDR3 DNA: TGTGCCAGCAGCCCCCAAGGGACAGGAGACCCTAATGAAAAACTGTTTTTT. Its translation is CASSPQGTGDPNEKLFF.

The V gene is TRBV30, the J gene TRBJ2-2, with no clear D. Trimming pared 1 base from V and 0 bases from J, leaving 6 bases between. The germline CDR1 and CDR2 sequences are GTSNPN and SVGIG (reference sequence). The CDR3 spans 14 residues. CDR3 in amino acids: CAWSGSSNTGELFF. In DNA, the CDR3 is TGTGCCTGGAGTGGTTCCTCGAACACCGGGGAGCTGTTTTTT.

This rearrangement joins TRBV28 to TRBJ1-5; D is unclear. The V end was cut by 4 bases, the J end by 2 bases, with 18 bases between. CDR3 length: 17 amino acids. Germline V lookup: CDR1 MDHEN, CDR2 SYDVKM. This chain's CDR3 is CASSSLPRRAGNQPQHF. CDR3 DNA sequence: TGTGCCAGCAGTTCGCTCCCTCGAAGGGCGGGCAATCAGCCCCAGCATTTT.

V usage is TRBV4-1 and J usage is TRBJ2-6; tentatively, D is TRBD1 (5 bases). From germline, CDR1 is MGHRA and CDR2 YSYEKL. Trimming removed 3 bases at V and 0 bases at J, with 15 bases between. CDR3 size: 18 residues. The CDR3, as DNA: TGCGCCAGCAGCCACGAAGGACATTTGAGCTCTGGGGCCAACGTCCTGACTTTC. Translating gives CASSHEGHLSSGANVLTF.

The rearrangement links TRBV4-3 to TRBJ2-2; D not certain. Per germline, CDR1 LGHNA and CDR2 YSLEER. Deletions cut 2 bases from V and 4 bases from J, with 11 bases between. The CDR3 spans 15 residues. The CDR3 reads CASSQRGLGTGELFF. CDR3 sequence (DNA): TGCGCCAGCAGCCAACGAGGTCTAGGCACCGGGGAGCTGTTTTTT.

The table lists this clonotype with a count of one. This sequence joins TRBV15 and TRBJ2-3; possibly TRBD1 or TRBD2 for D (5 bases each). From germline, CDR1 is LNHNV and CDR2 YYDKDF (reference sequence). The germline V and J ends were trimmed by 1 base and 6 bases, with 14 bases remaining between them. The CDR3 is 15 residues long. CDR3 sequence reads: CATSRVSVGDDTQYF. Here the CDR3 DNA reads TGTGCCACCAGCAGAGTTTCTGTAGGGGACGATACGCAGTATTTT.

The chain combines TRBV20-1 with TRBJ2-7; 7 nucleotides align to TRBD2. Germline CDR1 DFQATT, CDR2 SNEGSKA (reference sequence). J gave up 3 bases and V 6 bases, and 14 bases lay outside the gene matches. The CDR3 has 15 residues. In nucleotides, the CDR3 is TGCAGTGCCCCCATCTTTAGCGGGCGAAACTACGAGCAGTACTTC. It yields the protein CSAPIFSGRNYEQYF.

V usage is TRBV2 and J usage is TRBJ1-1; no reliable D call. Trimming took off 8 bases at V and 4 bases at J, with 11 bases between the two ends. The length of the CDR3 is 12 residues. Germline values: CDR1 SNHLY, CDR2 FYNNEI. The CDR3 DNA is TGTGCCAGCTTTCCCACCGGCACTGAAGCTTTCTTT. It specifies CASFPTGTEAFF.